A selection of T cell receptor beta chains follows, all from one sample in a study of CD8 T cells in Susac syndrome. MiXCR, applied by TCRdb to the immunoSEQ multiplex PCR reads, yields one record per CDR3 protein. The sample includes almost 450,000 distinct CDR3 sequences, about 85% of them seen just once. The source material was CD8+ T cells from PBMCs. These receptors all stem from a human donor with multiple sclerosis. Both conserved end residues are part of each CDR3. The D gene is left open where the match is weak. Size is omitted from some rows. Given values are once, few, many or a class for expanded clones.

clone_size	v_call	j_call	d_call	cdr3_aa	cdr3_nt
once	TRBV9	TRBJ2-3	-	CASSDAKWDTQYF	TGTGCCAGCAGCGACGCCAAGTGGGATACGCAGTATTTT
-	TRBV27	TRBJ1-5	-	CASSLGGADQPQHF	TGTGCCAGCAGTTTAGGGGGGGCAGATCAGCCCCAGCATTTT
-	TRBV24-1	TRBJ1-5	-	CATSESDWNQPQHF	TGTGCCACCAGTGAATCTGACTGGAATCAGCCCCAGCATTTT
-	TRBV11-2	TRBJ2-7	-	CASSPLSLSYEQYF	TGTGCCAGCAGCCCTTTATCGCTCTCCTACGAGCAGTACTTC
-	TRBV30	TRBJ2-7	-	CAWSVSGTYEQYF	TGTGCCTGGAGTGTATCCGGGACGTACGAGCAGTACTTC
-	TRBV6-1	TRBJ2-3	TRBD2	CASSPGAPGGTDTQYF	TGTGCCAGCAGTCCCGGGGCCCCGGGGGGAACAGATACGCAGTATTTT
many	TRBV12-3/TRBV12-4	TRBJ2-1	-	CASSLGPYNEQFF	TGTGCCAGCAGTCTTGGACCATACAATGAGCAGTTCTTC
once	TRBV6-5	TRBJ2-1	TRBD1	CASSYSKPGGNEQFF	TGTGCCAGCAGTTACTCGAAGCCAGGGGGAAATGAGCAGTTCTTC
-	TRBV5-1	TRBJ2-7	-	CASSWRQGYEQYF	TGCGCCAGCAGCTGGCGGCAGGGATACGAGCAGTACTTC
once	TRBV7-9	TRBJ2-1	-	CASSLLGQERFF	TGTGCCAGCAGCTTGTTAGGGCAGGAACGGTTCTTC
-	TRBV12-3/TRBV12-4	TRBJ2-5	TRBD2	CASSSSGLYQETQYF	TGTGCCAGCAGTTCGTCGGGACTATACCAAGAGACCCAGTACTTC
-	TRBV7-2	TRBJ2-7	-	CASSLARIYEQYF	TGTGCCAGCAGCTTAGCCCGGATCTACGAGCAGTACTTC
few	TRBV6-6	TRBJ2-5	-	CASSYFGLVETQYF	TGTGCCAGCAGTTACTTCGGGCTAGTGGAGACCCAGTACTTC
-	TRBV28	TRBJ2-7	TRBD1	CASSLQGAHPDEQYF	TGTGCCAGCAGCCTACAGGGGGCGCATCCCGACGAGCAGTACTTC
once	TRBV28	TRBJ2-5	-	CASNRESWESRQETQYF	TGTGCCAGTAACAGGGAGTCTTGGGAGAGTCGGCAAGAGACCCAGTACTTC
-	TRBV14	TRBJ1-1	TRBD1	CASSPETGRMNTEAFF	TGTGCCAGCAGCCCCGAGACAGGGAGGATGAACACTGAAGCTTTCTTT
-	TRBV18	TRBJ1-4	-	CASSPVRWNEKLFF	TGTGCCAGCTCACCAGTCCGTTGGAATGAAAAACTGTTTTTT
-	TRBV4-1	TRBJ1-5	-	CASSQHINSNQPQHF	TGCGCCAGCAGCCAGCACATCAATAGCAATCAGCCCCAGCATTTT
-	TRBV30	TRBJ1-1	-	CAWSGNLGTEAFF	TGTGCCTGGAGTGGGAATTTAGGGACTGAAGCTTTCTTT
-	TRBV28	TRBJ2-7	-	CASSFGDLPLSEQYF	TGTGCCAGCAGTTTCGGAGACTTACCGCTTTCCGAGCAGTACTTC
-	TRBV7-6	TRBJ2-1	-	CASVSENYNEQFF	TGTGCCAGCGTCTCGGAGAATTACAATGAGCAGTTCTTC
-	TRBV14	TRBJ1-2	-	CASSFTGYPHGYTF	TGTGCCAGCAGTTTTACAGGTTATCCCCATGGCTACACCTTC
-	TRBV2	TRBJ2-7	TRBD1	CADRDRGYEQYF	TGTGCCGACCGGGACAGGGGTTACGAGCAGTACTTC
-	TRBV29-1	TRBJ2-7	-	CSVEDKPTYEQYF	TGCAGCGTTGAAGATAAGCCTACCTACGAGCAGTACTTC
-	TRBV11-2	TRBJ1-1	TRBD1	CASSQPTGLGTEAFF	TGTGCCAGCAGCCAACCGACAGGGTTGGGCACTGAAGCTTTCTTT
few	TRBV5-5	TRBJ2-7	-	CASSLPQDLSYEQYF	TGTGCCAGCAGTCTCCCACAGGACCTCTCCTACGAGCAGTACTTC